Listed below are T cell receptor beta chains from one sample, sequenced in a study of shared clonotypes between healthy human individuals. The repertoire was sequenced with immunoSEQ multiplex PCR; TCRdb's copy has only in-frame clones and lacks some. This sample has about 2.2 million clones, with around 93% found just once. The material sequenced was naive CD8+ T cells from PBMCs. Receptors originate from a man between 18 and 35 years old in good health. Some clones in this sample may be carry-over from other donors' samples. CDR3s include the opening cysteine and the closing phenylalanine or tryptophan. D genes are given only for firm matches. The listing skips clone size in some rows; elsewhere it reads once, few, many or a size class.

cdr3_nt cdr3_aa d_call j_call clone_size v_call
TGCAGCGTAACAAAACCTGGAGGGCCCGAGACCCAGTACTTC CSVTKPGGPETQYF . TRBJ2-5 . TRBV29-1
TGTGCCGTCGGGACTAGCGGGGTAGGGACCTACGAGCAGTACTTC CAVGTSGVGTYEQYF TRBD2 TRBJ2-7 . TRBV10-3
TGTGCCATCAGTGAGTACGGGGACAGGGACTACGAGCAGTACTTC CAISEYGDRDYEQYF TRBD1 TRBJ2-7 . TRBV10-3
TGTGCCAGCAGTAGCGTCACCGGGAGGGTGAGCTACGAGCAGTACTTC CASSSVTGRVSYEQYF TRBD2 TRBJ2-7 . TRBV14
TGTGCTGCGGGACAGGGTCCCAATGAGCAGTTCTTC CAAGQGPNEQFF TRBD1 TRBJ2-1 . TRBV19
TGCAGTGCGCCTCGACAGCCACTGCAGTTCTTC CSAPRQPLQFF . TRBJ2-1 . TRBV20-1
TGCGCCAGCAGCTTGATACCGGGAGAAGAGACCCAGTACTTC CASSLIPGEETQYF . TRBJ2-5 . TRBV5-1
TGTGCCAGCAGTGGGGGGACTAGCGGGACCTACAATGAGCAGTTCTTC CASSGGTSGTYNEQFF TRBD2 TRBJ2-1 . TRBV27
TGTGCCTGGGACCCCGGGCCCAATCACCTCTACTCCTACGAGCAGTACTTC CAWDPGPNHLYSYEQYF . TRBJ2-7 once TRBV30
TGTGCCAGCAGCCCCCGGTGGGAGAGACGCGAAGCTGGTGAAAAACTGTTTTTT CASSPRWERREAGEKLFF . TRBJ1-4 once TRBV9
TGTGCCAGCAGTTATGGTGTTGTGGGGGGGGACACAGATACGCAGTATTTT CASSYGVVGGDTDTQYF TRBD2 TRBJ2-3 . TRBV28
TGTGCCAGCAGCTTGGCTAGCGGGAGTTTAGAAGAGCAGTACTTC CASSLASGSLEEQYF TRBD2 TRBJ2-7 . TRBV5-8
TGTGCCAGCGGGGAGCCCCACGAGCAGTACTTC CASGEPHEQYF . TRBJ2-7 . TRBV6-6
TGTGCCAGCAGCTTTAGCGGGAGGGCCAACACCGGGGAGCTGTTTTTT CASSFSGRANTGELFF TRBD2 TRBJ2-2 . TRBV5-6
TGCGCCAGCAGCCAAGACCAAGGACCGTCCTACGAGCAGTACTTC CASSQDQGPSYEQYF . TRBJ2-7 . TRBV4-3
TGTGCCAGCAGCTTAGTTGATAGCGGATATGGCTACACCTTC CASSLVDSGYGYTF . TRBJ1-2 . TRBV7-9
TGTGCCAGCAGTGAAGGGACAGGGGGCGTCCGGTCCGGTGGCTACACCTTC CASSEGTGGVRSGGYTF TRBD1 TRBJ1-2 . TRBV25-1
TGTGCCAGCAGTCTCCGGATAGCGGGACATTACGAGCAGTACTTC CASSLRIAGHYEQYF TRBD2 TRBJ2-7 . TRBV27
TGTGCCAGCAGGACACAGGGAGCCGAGCAGTACTTC CASRTQGAEQYF . TRBJ2-7 . TRBV27
TGTGCCAGCAGTTCGAAGGACGGGAGCTCCTACGAGCAGTACTTC CASSSKDGSSYEQYF . TRBJ2-7 . TRBV27
TGTGCCAGCAGCGTAGAAGGTTATGGGGAGCTGTTTTTT CASSVEGYGELFF . TRBJ2-2 few TRBV9
TGTGCCAGCAGCCCCAGGGGGAGCTCTGGAAACACCATATATTTT CASSPRGSSGNTIYF TRBD1 TRBJ1-3 . TRBV5-4
TGTGCCAGCAGCGTAGGTGGGACTAGCTTACGGGACTCCTACAATGAGCAGTTCTTC CASSVGGTSLRDSYNEQFF TRBD2 TRBJ2-1 . TRBV9
TGTGCCAGCAGCCAAGATTTGACTAGCGAAGAAGAGACCCAGTACTTC CASSQDLTSEEETQYF TRBD2 TRBJ2-5 . TRBV4-2
TGTGCCAGCAGCCAAGCGGGGACCGGGGAGCTGTTTTTT CASSQAGTGELFF . TRBJ2-2 . TRBV14
TGTGCCAGCAGCCAAGATTATATTAGCAATCAGCCCCAGCATTTT CASSQDYISNQPQHF . TRBJ1-5 once TRBV4-2
TGTGCCAGCAGTTACTCGGGAGGCCCCTACAATGAGCAGTTCTTC CASSYSGGPYNEQFF . TRBJ2-1 . TRBV6-5
TGTGCCAGCAGCCCCACTAGCGGGAGGGCCTGGGATACGCAGTATTTT CASSPTSGRAWDTQYF TRBD2 TRBJ2-3 . TRBV7-9